This T cell receptor (beta chain) was retrieved from a study of CD8 T cells in ankylosing spondylitis. Study results and caveats: Past studies reported some motif variants in reactive arthritis synovial fluid and blood. Apparently characteristic of ankylosing spondylitis blood was a TCR beta motif (eight highly homologous variants). Disease-linked clones, CD8+, were relatively rare in peripheral blood. Reportedly, matched ankylosing spondylitis synovial fluid was significantly enriched for disease-linked clones.

Of note for this clonotype: The target antigen is unknown.

Germline V CDR1 and CDR2: MGHDK, SYGVNS. V lost 2 bases and J lost 7, with 9 bases in between. This CDR3 spans 13 amino acids. 5'-RACE, quantitative and with molecular barcodes, yielded the TCR beta libraries. From the 5' RACE reads, TCRdb called clonotypes with MiXCR, one entry per CDR3 protein. The table lists over 700,000 distinct CDR3 sequences, around 20% of them singletons. V usage is TRBV25-1 and J usage is TRBJ1-5; D unclear. This clonotype originated in a male donor with ankylosing spondylitis. Source material: blood, either unsorted or a sorted T cell fraction (not recorded which). The CDR3 DNA sequence: TGTGCCAGCAGTGAAAATGAGGACCAGCCCCAGCATTTT. This gives the protein CASSENEDQPQHF.